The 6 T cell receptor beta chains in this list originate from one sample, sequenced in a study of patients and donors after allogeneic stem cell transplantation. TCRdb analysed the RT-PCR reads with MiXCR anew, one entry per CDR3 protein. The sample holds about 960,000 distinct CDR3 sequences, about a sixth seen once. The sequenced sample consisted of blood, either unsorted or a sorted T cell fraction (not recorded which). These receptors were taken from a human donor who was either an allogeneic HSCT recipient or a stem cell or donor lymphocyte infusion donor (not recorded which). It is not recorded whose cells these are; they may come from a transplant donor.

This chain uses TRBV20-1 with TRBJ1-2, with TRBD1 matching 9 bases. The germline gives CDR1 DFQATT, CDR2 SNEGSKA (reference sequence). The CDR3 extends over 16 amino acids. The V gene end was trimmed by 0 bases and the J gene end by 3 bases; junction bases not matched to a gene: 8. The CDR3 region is CSARDTGTGFDYGYTF. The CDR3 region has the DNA TGCAGTGCTAGAGATACCGGGACAGGGTTTGACTATGGCTACACCTTC.

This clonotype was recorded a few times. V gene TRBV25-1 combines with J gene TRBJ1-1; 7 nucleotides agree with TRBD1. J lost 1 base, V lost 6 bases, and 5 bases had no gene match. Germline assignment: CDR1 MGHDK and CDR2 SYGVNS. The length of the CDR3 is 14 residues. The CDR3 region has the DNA TGTGCCAGCAGCAGACAGGGCACGAACACTGAAGCTTTCTTT. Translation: CASSRQGTNTEAFF. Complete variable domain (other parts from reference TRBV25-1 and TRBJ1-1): EADIYQTPRYLVIGTGKKITLECSQTMGHDKMYWYQQDPGMELHLIHYSYGVNSTEKGDLSSESTVSRIRTEHFPLTLESARPSHTSQYLCASSRQGTNTEAFFGQGTRLTVV.

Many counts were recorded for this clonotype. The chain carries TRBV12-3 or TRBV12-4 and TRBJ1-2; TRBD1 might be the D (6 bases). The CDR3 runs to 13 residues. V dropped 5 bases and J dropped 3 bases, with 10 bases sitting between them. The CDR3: CASSNRDDYGYTF. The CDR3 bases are TGTGCCAGCAGTAACAGGGACGACTATGGCTACACCTTC.

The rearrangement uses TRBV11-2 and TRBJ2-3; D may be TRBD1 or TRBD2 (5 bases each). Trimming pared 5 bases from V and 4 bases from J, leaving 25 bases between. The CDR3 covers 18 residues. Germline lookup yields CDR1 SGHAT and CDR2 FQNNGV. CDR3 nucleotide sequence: TGTGCCAGCAGCGACGTTTGGAACAGCCCCGTGGGGGCAGATACGCAGTATTTT. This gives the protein CASSDVWNSPVGADTQYF.

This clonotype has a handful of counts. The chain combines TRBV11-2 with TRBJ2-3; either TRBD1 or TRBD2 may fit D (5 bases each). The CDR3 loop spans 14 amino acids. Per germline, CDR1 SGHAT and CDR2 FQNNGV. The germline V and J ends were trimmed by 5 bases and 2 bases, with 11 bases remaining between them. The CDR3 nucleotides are TGTGCCAGCAGCCCCCGGGACGTCACAGATACGCAGTATTTT. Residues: CASSPRDVTDTQYF.

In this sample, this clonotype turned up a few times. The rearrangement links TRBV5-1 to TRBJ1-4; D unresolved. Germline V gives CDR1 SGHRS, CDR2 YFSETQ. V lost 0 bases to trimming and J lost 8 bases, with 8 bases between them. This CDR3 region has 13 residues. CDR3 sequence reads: CASSLVFGEKLFF. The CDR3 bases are TGCGCCAGCAGCTTGGTTTTTGGGGAAAAACTGTTTTTT.